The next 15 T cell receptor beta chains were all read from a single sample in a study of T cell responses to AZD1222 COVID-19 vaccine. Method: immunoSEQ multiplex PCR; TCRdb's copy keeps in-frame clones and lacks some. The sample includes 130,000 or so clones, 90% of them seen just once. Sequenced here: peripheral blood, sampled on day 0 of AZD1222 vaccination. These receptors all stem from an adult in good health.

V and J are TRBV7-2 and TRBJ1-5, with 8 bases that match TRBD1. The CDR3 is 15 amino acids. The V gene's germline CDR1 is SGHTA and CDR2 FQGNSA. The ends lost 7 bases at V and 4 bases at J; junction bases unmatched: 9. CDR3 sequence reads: CASTLGRGRNQPQHF. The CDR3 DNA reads TGTGCCAGCACCCTCGGCAGGGGGCGAAATCAGCCCCAGCATTTT.

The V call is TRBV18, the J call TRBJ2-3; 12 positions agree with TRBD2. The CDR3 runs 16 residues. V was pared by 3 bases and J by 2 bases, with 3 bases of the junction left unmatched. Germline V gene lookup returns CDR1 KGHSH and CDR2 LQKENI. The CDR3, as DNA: TGTGCCAGCTCACCGCTAGCGGGAGGGCCCACAGATACGCAGTATTTT. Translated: CASSPLAGGPTDTQYF.

For the CDR3, the DNA is TGTGCCTGGAGTGTCTTGACTAGCGGGGGGTTCTACAATGAGCAGTTCTTC. Translated, it gives CAWSVLTSGGFYNEQFF. The chain recombines TRBV30 with TRBJ2-1; TRBD2 matches at 13 bases. Losses at the gene ends were 0 bases for V and 3 bases for J; bases not matched to a gene: 5. From germline, CDR1 is GTSNPN and CDR2 SVGIG (reference sequence). There are 17 residues in the CDR3.

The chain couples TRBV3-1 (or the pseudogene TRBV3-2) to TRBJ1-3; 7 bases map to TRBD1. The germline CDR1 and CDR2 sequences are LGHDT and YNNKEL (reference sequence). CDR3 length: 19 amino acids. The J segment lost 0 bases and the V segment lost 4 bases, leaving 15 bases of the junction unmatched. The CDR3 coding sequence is TGTGCCAGCAGCCGTATGTCTGGGCCGACAGGGACCTCTGGAAACACCATATATTTT. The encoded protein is CASSRMSGPTGTSGNTIYF.

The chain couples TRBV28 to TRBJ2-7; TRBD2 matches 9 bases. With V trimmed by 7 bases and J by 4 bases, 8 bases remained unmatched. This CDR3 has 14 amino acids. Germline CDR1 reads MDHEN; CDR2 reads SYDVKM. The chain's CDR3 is CASTPRLAAYEQYF. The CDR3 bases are TGTGCCAGCACCCCGAGACTAGCGGCGTACGAGCAGTACTTC.

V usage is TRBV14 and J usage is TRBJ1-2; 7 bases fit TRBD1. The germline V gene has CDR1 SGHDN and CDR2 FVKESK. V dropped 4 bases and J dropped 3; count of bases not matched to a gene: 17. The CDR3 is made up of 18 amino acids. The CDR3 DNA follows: TGTGCCAGCAGCCCCTACCGGGGACAGACGAGTGGGTACTATGGCTACACCTTC. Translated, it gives CASSPYRGQTSGYYGYTF.

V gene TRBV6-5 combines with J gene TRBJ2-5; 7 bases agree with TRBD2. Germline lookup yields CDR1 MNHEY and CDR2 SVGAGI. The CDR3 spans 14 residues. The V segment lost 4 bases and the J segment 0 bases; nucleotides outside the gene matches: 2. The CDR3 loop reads CASSSGGYQETQYF. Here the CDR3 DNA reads TGTGCCAGCAGTTCCGGGGGGTACCAAGAGACCCAGTACTTC.

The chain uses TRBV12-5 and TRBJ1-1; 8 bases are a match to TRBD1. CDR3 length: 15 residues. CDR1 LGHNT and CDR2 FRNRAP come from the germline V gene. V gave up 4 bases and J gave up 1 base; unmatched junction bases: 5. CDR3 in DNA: TGTGCTAGTGGTTCCTACAGGGGGGAGAACACTGAAGCTTTCTTT. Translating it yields CASGSYRGENTEAFF.

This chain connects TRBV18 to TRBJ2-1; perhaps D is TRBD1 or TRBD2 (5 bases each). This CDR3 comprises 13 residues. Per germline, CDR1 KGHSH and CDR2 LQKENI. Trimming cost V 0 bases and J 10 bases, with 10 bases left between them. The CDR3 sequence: CASSPPGPGEQFF. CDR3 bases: TGTGCCAGCTCACCACCGGGACCCGGAGAGCAGTTCTTC.

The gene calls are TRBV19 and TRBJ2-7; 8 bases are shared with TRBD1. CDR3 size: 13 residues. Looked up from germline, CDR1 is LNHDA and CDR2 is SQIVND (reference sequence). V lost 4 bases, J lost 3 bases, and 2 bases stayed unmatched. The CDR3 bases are TGTGCCAGTAGTAATACAGGGGGCTACGAGCAGTACTTC. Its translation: CASSNTGGYEQYF.

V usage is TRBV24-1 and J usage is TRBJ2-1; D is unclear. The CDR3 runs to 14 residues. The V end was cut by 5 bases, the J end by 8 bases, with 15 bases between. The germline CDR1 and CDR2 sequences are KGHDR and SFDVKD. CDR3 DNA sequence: TGTGCCACCAGTGCCCGAGGAACCCAGCATGAGCAGTTCTTC. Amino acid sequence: CATSARGTQHEQFF.

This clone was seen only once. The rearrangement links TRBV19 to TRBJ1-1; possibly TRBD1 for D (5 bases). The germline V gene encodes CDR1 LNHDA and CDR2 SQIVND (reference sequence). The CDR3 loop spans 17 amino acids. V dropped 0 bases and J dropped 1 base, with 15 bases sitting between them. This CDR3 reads CASSIDAVRQSNTEAFF. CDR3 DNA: TGTGCCAGTAGTATAGACGCCGTAAGACAGTCGAACACTGAAGCTTTCTTT.

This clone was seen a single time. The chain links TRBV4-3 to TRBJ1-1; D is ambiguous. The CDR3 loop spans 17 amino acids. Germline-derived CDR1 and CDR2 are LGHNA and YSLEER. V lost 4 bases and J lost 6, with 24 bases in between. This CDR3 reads CASSRESSLRGVAEAFF. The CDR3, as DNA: TGCGCCAGCAGCCGAGAGAGCTCCCTTCGTGGGGTCGCTGAAGCTTTCTTT.

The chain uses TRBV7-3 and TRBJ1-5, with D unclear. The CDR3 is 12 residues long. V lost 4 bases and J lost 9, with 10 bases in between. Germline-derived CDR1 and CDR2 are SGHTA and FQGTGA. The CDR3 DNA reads TGTGCCAGCAGCTCCCCCGGAGGGCCCCAGCATTTT. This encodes CASSSPGGPQHF.

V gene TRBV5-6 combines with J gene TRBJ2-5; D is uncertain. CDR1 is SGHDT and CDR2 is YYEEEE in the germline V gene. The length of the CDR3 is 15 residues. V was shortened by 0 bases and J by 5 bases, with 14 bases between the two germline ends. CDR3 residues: CASSLESLRPETQYF. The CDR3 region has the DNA TGTGCCAGCAGCTTGGAATCTCTAAGACCGGAGACCCAGTACTTC.